This T cell receptor beta chain derives from a study of cytomegalovirus exposure and HLA in healthy donors. Overall study results and limits: The tendency of first-cohort TCR clusters to co-occur in the 120 validation repertoires was the finding of a later analysis.

The donors formed part of the roughly 120-subject validation cohort, distinct from the roughly 700-subject first cohort. About this clone itself: No antigen is known for it.

Method: immunoSEQ multiplex PCR; TCRdb's copy keeps in-frame clones and lacks some. The sample lists roughly 220,000 clones, about 89% seen once, with more than 1% in the top ten. Sequences were obtained from PBMCs. The source is a woman between 18 and 30 years old in good health and CMV-seronegative.

In DNA, the CDR3 is TGTGCCAGCAGCCCCGACAGGGTCTCTGGAAACACCATATATTTT. It is translated as CASSPDRVSGNTIYF. The chain is built from TRBV5-6 and TRBJ1-3, with 7 bases lining up with TRBD1. The ends lost 4 bases at V and 0 bases at J; junction bases unmatched: 4. Germline V gene lookup returns CDR1 SGHDT and CDR2 YYEEEE. This CDR3 region has 15 residues.